What follows is one T cell receptor beta chain and its context. What it binds is unknown. TCRdb keeps only in-frame clones here, not all; method: immunoSEQ multiplex PCR. The sample has about 4,000 clones; around 80% are singletons. This sample stems from a study of T cells after posttransplantation cyclophosphamide. A marrow graft followed busulfan-fludarabine conditioning, with cyclophosphamide on days +3 and +4. Notes on the study in general: Tissue-infiltrating T cells from skin or gut overlapped little with blood T cells.

This CDR3 spans 14 amino acids. Germline CDR1 and CDR2: KGHSH and LQKENI. V lost 6 bases, J lost 6 bases, and 15 bases lay in between. Sequencing used CD4+ T cells sorted from blood, obtained roughly 250 days after a stem cell transplant with posttransplant cyclophosphamide. This TCR derives from a male patient aged 25-45 years who received an allogeneic stem cell transplant from a related donor, was CMV-positive, and had no GVHD. Part of the T cells may come from the graft donor. The chain uses TRBV18 and TRBJ2-4, with no clear D. The CDR3 reads CASSPIERGNIQYF. The CDR3 nucleotides are TGTGCCAGCTCCCCGATAGAGCGCGGAAACATTCAGTACTTC.